This entry lists 5 T cell receptor beta chains sequenced from one sample in a study of technical replicates of blood from a handful of donors. TCRdb keeps only in-frame clones here, not all; method: immunoSEQ multiplex PCR. The data hold under 95,000 clones, with about 95% observed a single time. The sample consisted of T cells isolated from PBMCs. The receptors here all came from a human donor in good health.

Points on this clone: The junction shows a germline mismatch at one end, possibly a read error. The V and J genes are TRBV20-1 and TRBJ2-1; D gene ambiguous. The CDR3 sequence is 9 residues long. CDR1 is DFQATT and CDR2 is SNEGSKA in the germline V gene (reference sequence). CDR3 nucleotide sequence: TGCAGTGCCCGACCGCCGAGGATCTTC. It is translated as CSARPPRIF.

This clone was detected only once. The V gene is TRBV27, the J gene TRBJ2-7; 9 bases agree with TRBD1. Germline CDR1 reads MNHEY; CDR2 reads SMNVEV (reference sequence). CDR3 length: 13 amino acids. Germline trimming cut 4 bases from V and 5 bases from J; bases unmatched to any gene: 3. The DNA for the CDR3 is TGTGCCAGCAGTTGGACAGGGGAAGACGAGCAGTACTTC. Protein product: CASSWTGEDEQYF.

This sequence joins TRBV9 and TRBJ2-1; 9 bases agree with TRBD2. This CDR3 contains 15 residues. With V trimmed by 1 base and J by 7 bases, 6 bases remained unmatched. Germline lookup yields CDR1 SGDLS and CDR2 YYNGEE. The CDR3 sequence: CASSVSREGRNEQFF. The DNA of the CDR3 is TGTGCCAGCAGCGTATCGCGGGAGGGAAGGAATGAGCAGTTCTTC.

This chain uses TRBV25-1 with TRBJ2-3; D is ambiguous. This CDR3 contains 14 residues. V lost 6 bases and J lost 0, with 10 bases in between. In germline, CDR1 is MGHDK, CDR2 SYGVNS. This chain's CDR3 is CASRRTLSTDTQYF. The CDR3 bases are TGTGCCAGCAGGCGCACCCTAAGCACAGATACGCAGTATTTT.

The rearrangement uses TRBV5-4 and TRBJ2-1; TRBD2 matches 9 bases. Germline trimming cut 2 bases from V and 6 bases from J; bases unmatched to any gene: 6. The CDR3 runs to 15 residues. CDR1 SGHNT and CDR2 YYREEE come from the germline V gene (reference sequence). The CDR3 here is CASSFSGRSANEQFF. CDR3 nucleotides: TGTGCCAGCAGCTTTAGCGGGAGATCGGCCAATGAGCAGTTCTTC. The full variable domain, rest sourced from reference TRBV5-4 and TRBJ2-1, is ETGVTQSPTHLIKTRGQQVTLRCSSQSGHNTVSWYQQALGQGPQFIFQYYREEENGRGNFPPRFSGLQFPNYSSELNVNALELDDSALYLCASSFSGRSANEQFFGPGTRLTVL.